Reported below is one T cell receptor (beta chain). CDR3 length: 15 residues. Germline loops: CDR1 MGHRA, CDR2 YSYEKL. Trimming removed 3 bases from V and 5 bases from J; junction bases left unmatched: 3. This entry is derived from a study of blood T cell repertoires in COVID-19. Some clones are missing from TCRdb's copy, which holds only in-frame ones; the method was immunoSEQ multiplex PCR. The sample carries approximately 170,000 clones, roughly four fifths recorded once. This receptor was identified in a man between 65 and 85 years old who had recovered from COVID-19. This rearrangement joins TRBV4-1 to TRBJ2-1; 11 positions match TRBD2. Source material: peripheral blood. The CDR3 coding sequence is TGCGCCAGCAGCCAGGGACTAGCGGTTAACAATGAGCAGTTCTTC. Translating it yields CASSQGLAVNNEQFF.